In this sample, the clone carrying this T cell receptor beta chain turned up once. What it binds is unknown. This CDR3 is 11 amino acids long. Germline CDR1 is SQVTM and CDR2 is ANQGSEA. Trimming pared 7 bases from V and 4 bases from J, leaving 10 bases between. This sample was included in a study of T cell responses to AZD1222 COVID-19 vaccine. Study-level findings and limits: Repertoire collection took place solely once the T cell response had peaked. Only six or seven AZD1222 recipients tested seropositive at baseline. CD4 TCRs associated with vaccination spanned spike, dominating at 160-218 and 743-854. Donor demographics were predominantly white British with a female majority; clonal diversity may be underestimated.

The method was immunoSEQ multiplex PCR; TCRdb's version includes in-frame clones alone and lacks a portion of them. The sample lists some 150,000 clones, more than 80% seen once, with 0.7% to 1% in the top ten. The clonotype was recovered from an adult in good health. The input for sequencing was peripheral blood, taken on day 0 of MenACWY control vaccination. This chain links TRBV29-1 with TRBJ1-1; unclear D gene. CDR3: CSAEGGTEAFF. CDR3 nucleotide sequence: TGCAGCGCCGAAGGCGGCACTGAAGCTTTCTTT.